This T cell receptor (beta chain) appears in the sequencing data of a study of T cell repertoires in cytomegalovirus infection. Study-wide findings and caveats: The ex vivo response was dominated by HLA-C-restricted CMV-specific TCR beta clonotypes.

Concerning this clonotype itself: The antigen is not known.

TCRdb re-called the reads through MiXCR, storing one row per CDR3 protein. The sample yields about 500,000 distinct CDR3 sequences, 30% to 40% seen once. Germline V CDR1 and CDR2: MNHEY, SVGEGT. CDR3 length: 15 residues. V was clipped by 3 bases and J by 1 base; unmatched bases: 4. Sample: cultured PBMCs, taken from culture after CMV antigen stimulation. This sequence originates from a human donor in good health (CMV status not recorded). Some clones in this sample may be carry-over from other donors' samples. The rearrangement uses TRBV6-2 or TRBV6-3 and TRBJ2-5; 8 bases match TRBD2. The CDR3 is CASSYAGGPQETQYF. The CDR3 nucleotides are TGTGCCAGCAGTTATGCGGGGGGTCCCCAAGAGACCCAGTACTTC.